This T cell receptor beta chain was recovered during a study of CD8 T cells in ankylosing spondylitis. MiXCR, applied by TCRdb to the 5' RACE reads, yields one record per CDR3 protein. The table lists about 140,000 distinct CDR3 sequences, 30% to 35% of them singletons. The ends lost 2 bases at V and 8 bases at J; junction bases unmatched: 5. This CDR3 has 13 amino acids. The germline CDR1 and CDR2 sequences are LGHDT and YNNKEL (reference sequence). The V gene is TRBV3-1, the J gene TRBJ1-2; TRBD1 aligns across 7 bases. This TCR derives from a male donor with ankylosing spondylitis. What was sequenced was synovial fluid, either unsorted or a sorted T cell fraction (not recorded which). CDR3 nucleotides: TGTGCCAGCAGCCAAACAGGGGTTTGGGGCTACACCTTC. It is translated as CASSQTGVWGYTF.